The TCR beta chain under discussion was sequenced for a study of T cell clonotyping in hematopoietic cell transplantation. Samples: about 28 days before transplant, then days 30, 100 and 180 after. This CDR3 contains 13 residues. Per the germline V gene, CDR1 is SNHLY and CDR2 is FYNNEI. The ends were cut back, 3 bases at V and 7 bases at J, with 10 bases in the middle. Assay used: immunoSEQ multiplex PCR; TCRdb lists only in-frame clones, some missing. The sample lists 6,500 to 8,500 clones; approximately 90% were seen once. Study observations and caveats: Few recipient clonotypes overlapped donors; over 97% were de novo at given depth.

Worth noting for this clone: Its matching antigen is unknown.

This rearrangement joins TRBV2 to TRBJ1-5; D is perhaps TRBD1 (5 bases). Sequencing used PBMCs, obtained 180 days after allogeneic stem cell transplant. This TCR was sampled from a female patient aged 50 to 60 who had an allogeneic stem cell transplant from an unrelated donor, so the T cells may come from the graft donor. Some clones in this sample may be carry-over from other donors' samples. In DNA, the CDR3 is TGTGCCAGCAGTGAGGGGGTACGGCAGCCCCAGCATTTT. Protein: CASSEGVRQPQHF.